The next 8 T cell receptor beta chains were all read from a single sample in a study of breast tumors, draining lymph nodes, adjacent tissues. Axillary draining lymph nodes of breast cancer patients supplied the node samples. TCRdb redid the calling of the multiplex PCR reads with MiXCR, one entry per CDR3 protein. In the table there are some 170,000 distinct CDR3 sequences, around 33% of which are singletons. Sequencing was carried out using axillary lymph node tissue. All receptors come from a female donor with breast cancer. Some clones in this sample may be carry-over from other donors' samples.

This clonotype appeared a few times. A much larger clone lies one base from this, so it may be a read error. The chain uses TRBV5-6 and TRBJ2-7, with D possibly being TRBD1 or TRBD2 (6 bases each). CDR1 is SGHDT and CDR2 is YYEEEE in the germline V gene. The V end lost 4 bases, the J end lost 9 bases, and 14 bases lay between the germline ends. CDR3 length: 12 residues. The CDR3 reads CASSDLGGGQYF. CDR3 nucleotides: TGTGCCAGCAGCGATCTAGGGGGAGGGCAGTACTTC.

This clonotype came up a few times. A read error is possible here, since a much larger clone lies one base away. The chain links TRBV5-6 to TRBJ2-3; the D call may be TRBD1 or TRBD2 (5 bases each). CDR3 length equals 15 residues. Germline loops: CDR1 SGHDT, CDR2 YYEEEE. Deletions cut 0 bases from V and 3 bases from J, with 11 bases between. The CDR3 is CASSLVGPGTDTQYF. The CDR3 DNA sequence: TGTGCCAGCAGCTTGGTGGGACCGGGAACAGATACGCAGTATTTT.

This clonotype was recorded many times. V is TRBV9 and J is TRBJ2-7; 9 bases are a match to TRBD2. The CDR3 extends over 14 amino acids. J was trimmed by 2 bases and V by 0 bases; bases with no gene match: 0. CDR1 and CDR2 from the germline V gene are SGDLS and YYNGEE. CDR3 sequence (DNA): TGTGCCAGCAGCGTAGGCGGGGGGGCCTACGAGCAGTACTTC. Translation gives CASSVGGGAYEQYF. Full variable domain (rest looked up from reference TRBV9 and TRBJ2-7): DSGVTQTPKHLITATGQRVTLRCSPRSGDLSVYWYQQSLDQGLQFLIQYYNGEERAKGNILERFSAQQFPDLHSELNLSSLELGDSALYFCASSVGGGAYEQYFGPGTRLTVT.

This chain uses TRBV6-1 with TRBJ2-7, with 9 positions matching TRBD1. The length of the CDR3 is 14 residues. Per the germline V gene, CDR1 is MNHNS and CDR2 is SASEGT. J lost 3 bases, V lost 6 bases, and 6 bases had no gene match. The CDR3 sequence is CASSGQGKYYEQYF. The CDR3 region has the DNA TGTGCCAGCAGCGGACAGGGGAAATACTACGAGCAGTACTTC.

The sample holds many counts of this clonotype. The rearrangement links TRBV29-1 to TRBJ2-1; 8 positions match TRBD2. After removal of 6 bases from V and 6 bases from J, the junction contained 7 bases not matched to a gene. From germline, CDR1 is SQVTM and CDR2 ANQGSEA. The CDR3 contains 13 residues. CDR3 sequence reads: CSVRGTSLNEQFF. In nucleotides, the CDR3 is TGCAGCGTGAGAGGGACTAGTCTCAATGAGCAGTTCTTC.

This clonotype showed up many times. The rearrangement uses TRBV20-1 and TRBJ2-1; 7 bases agree with TRBD2. Looked up from germline, CDR1 is DFQATT and CDR2 is SNEGSKA (reference sequence). With 6 bases clipped from V and 0 bases from J, the junction kept 8 bases outside the gene matches. CDR3 length equals 15 residues. CDR3 in amino acids: CSAGYGGSSYNEQFF. CDR3 in DNA: TGCAGTGCCGGATACGGGGGGAGCTCCTACAATGAGCAGTTCTTC.

This clonotype was detected a few times. The junction departs from the called germline gene at one end, perhaps through a read error. The V gene is TRBV12-3 or TRBV12-4, the J gene TRBJ1-5; 7 nucleotides line up with TRBD1. This CDR3 region has 15 residues. CDR3 amino acids: CASRNDRVSSQPQHF. CDR3 in DNA: TGTGCCAGCAGGAATGACAGGGTTAGCAGTCAGCCCCAGCATTTT.

This clonotype was counted ten times or more. The rearrangement joins TRBV19 to TRBJ2-5; 9 bases line up with TRBD1. CDR1 is LNHDA and CDR2 is SQIVND in the germline V gene (reference sequence). Unmatched junction bases numbered 7, after V lost 6 bases and J lost 5 bases. This CDR3 comprises 14 residues. The CDR3 coding sequence is TGTGCCAGTAGCCCAAAACAGGGGGCGGAGACCCAGTACTTC. Its protein is CASSPKQGAETQYF.